The 10 T cell receptor beta chains presented below share a single source sample, sequenced in a study of blood T cell repertoires in COVID-19. Method: immunoSEQ multiplex PCR; TCRdb's copy keeps in-frame clones and lacks some. The repertoire holds a few hundred thousand clones, roughly 90% seen once, with less than 3% in the top ten. Specimen: peripheral blood. The source is a woman aged 25-40 years with active or convalescent COVID-19.

The rearrangement links TRBV9 to TRBJ2-3, with 7 nucleotides matching TRBD2. CDR3 length: 13 amino acids. Per the germline V gene, CDR1 is SGDLS and CDR2 is YYNGEE. The V gene end was trimmed by 4 bases and the J gene end by 4 bases; junction bases not matched to a gene: 3. The chain's CDR3 is CASSLGGSDTQYF. CDR3 sequence (DNA): TGTGCCAGCAGCTTGGGGGGGTCAGATACGCAGTATTTT.

The CDR3 DNA reads TGTGCTAGTGGTTTGGAGGAGGGAAGCGAGCAGTACTTC. Its protein product is CASGLEEGSEQYF. This chain joins TRBV12-5 and TRBJ2-7, with D possibly matching TRBD2 (6 bases). Per the germline V gene, CDR1 is LGHNT and CDR2 is FRNRAP. Trimming removed 1 base at V and 6 bases at J, with 10 bases between. The CDR3 extends over 13 amino acids.

The table lists this clone with a count of one. The V gene is TRBV4-3, the J gene TRBJ2-5, with TRBD2 matching 8 bases. This CDR3 region has 14 residues. J was trimmed by 5 bases and V by 3 bases; bases with no gene match: 5. Germline V lookup: CDR1 LGHNA, CDR2 YSLEER. The CDR3 reads CASSQPAGGETQYF. The CDR3 DNA sequence: TGCGCCAGCAGCCAGCCGGCGGGGGGCGAGACCCAGTACTTC.

In this sample, this clone turned up a few times. The rearrangement uses TRBV5-1 and TRBJ1-3, with 8 positions matching TRBD1. Losses at the gene ends were 7 bases for V and 3 bases for J; bases not matched to a gene: 15. The CDR3 length is 17 residues. Germline V gives CDR1 SGHRS, CDR2 YFSETQ. DNA of the CDR3: TGCGCCAGCTCCCCGGTGCCCCAGGGGGCAGGTGGAAACACCATATATTTT. Encoded protein: CASSPVPQGAGGNTIYF.

The rearrangement uses TRBV28 and TRBJ1-1, with a weak D call TRBD1 (6 bases). The germline V gene has CDR1 MDHEN and CDR2 SYDVKM. The CDR3 covers 12 residues. The ends were cut back, 5 bases at V and 5 bases at J, with 9 bases in the middle. CDR3 loop: CASSTQGTEAFF. CDR3 bases: TGTGCCAGCAGTACGCAGGGGACTGAAGCTTTCTTT.

The chain carries TRBV5-4 and TRBJ2-7; no clear D. This CDR3 comprises 15 residues. The V and J ends lost 3 bases and 3 bases respectively, with 16 bases between them. Germline V gene lookup returns CDR1 SGHNT and CDR2 YYREEE (reference sequence). The CDR3 here is CASSSEPLRFYEQYF. CDR3 in DNA: TGTGCCAGCAGCTCGGAACCCCTCAGGTTCTACGAGCAGTACTTC.

The chain joins TRBV2 to TRBJ1-5; TRBD1 might be the D (5 bases). V was shortened by 5 bases and J by 4 bases, with 15 bases between the two germline ends. The CDR3 has 15 residues. Looked up from germline, CDR1 is SNHLY and CDR2 is FYNNEI. The CDR3 nucleotides read TGTGCCAGCAGTTATAAGGGCCGGGGGAATCAGCCCCAGCATTTT. This gives the protein CASSYKGRGNQPQHF.

This chain joins TRBV3-1 (or the pseudogene TRBV3-2) and TRBJ2-7; 10 bases are shared with TRBD1. The CDR3 has 14 amino acids. Per germline, CDR1 LGHDT and CDR2 YNNKEL (reference sequence). V lost 4 bases and J lost 9; bases outside the gene matches: 9. CDR3 coding DNA: TGTGCCAGCAGCCCTCCGGGACAGGGGCGAGTGCAGTACTTC. Translating gives CASSPPGQGRVQYF.

The J gene is TRBJ2-2, the V gene TRBV7-3, with a tentative D call TRBD2 (5 bases). Between the trimmed V and J ends, which lost 5 bases and 4 bases, there was a span of 11 bases. CDR3 length: 14 residues. Per the germline V gene, CDR1 is SGHTA and CDR2 is FQGTGA. The CDR3 DNA follows: TGTGCCAGCAGCCGGACTCTACTCACCGGGGAGCTGTTTTTT. Translation gives CASSRTLLTGELFF.

The chain employs TRBV4-3 and TRBJ1-6; a weak D match, TRBD1 (5 bases). Trimming removed 0 bases at V and 8 bases at J, with 11 bases between. Germline assignment: CDR1 LGHNA and CDR2 YSLEER. CDR3 size: 15 residues. This CDR3 is CASSQETVADSPLHF. DNA for the CDR3: TGCGCCAGCAGCCAAGAGACAGTCGCGGATTCACCCCTCCACTTT.